These 22 T cell receptor beta chains originate from one sample sequenced in a study of graft-versus-host responses after intestinal transplantation. Using immunoSEQ multiplex PCR, the repertoire was profiled, and TCRdb retains in-frame clones only, with some absent. The sample includes some 97,000 clones, roughly 87% seen only once; the top ten take over 0.75%. No antigen has been identified for these receptors. The source was unstimulated CD4+ T cells sorted from spleen or lymph node cells, collected before transplant. All receptors derive from a human donor who was the organ donor for an intestinal transplant.

The chain links TRBV6-5 to TRBJ2-2, with 8 bases that match TRBD2. The CDR3 is made up of 14 amino acids. Germline CDR1 and CDR2: MNHEY and SVGAGI. Trimming removed 6 bases from V and 6 bases from J; junction bases left unmatched: 6. The CDR3 protein is CASSPGGAAGELFF. CDR3 DNA: TGTGCCAGCAGCCCCGGGGGGGCCGCCGGGGAGCTGTTTTTT.

The V gene is TRBV10-3, the J gene TRBJ2-7, with 9 bases matching TRBD1. The CDR3 consists of 13 residues. The germline gives CDR1 ENHRY, CDR2 SYGVKD. The trim removed 10 bases at V and 6 bases at J, leaving 10 bases unmatched. The CDR3 region is CATGQGDNREQYF. The DNA of the CDR3 is TGTGCCACGGGACAGGGAGATAATCGCGAGCAGTACTTC.

The V gene is TRBV5-6, the J gene TRBJ1-6; D perhaps matches TRBD1 (5 bases). CDR1 is SGHDT and CDR2 is YYEEEE in the germline V gene. Trimming shortened V by 1 base and J by 8 bases, and 16 bases separated the two germline ends. CDR3 length equals 16 residues. CDR3 in amino acids: CASSLPLNPGDSPLHF. CDR3 bases: TGTGCCAGCAGCTTGCCACTGAATCCGGGGGATTCACCCCTCCACTTT.

The chain couples TRBV18 to TRBJ2-5; 8 nucleotides line up with TRBD2. The CDR3 extends over 16 amino acids. CDR1 is KGHSH and CDR2 is LQKENI in the germline V gene. Losses at the gene ends were 3 bases for V and 3 bases for J; bases not matched to a gene: 9. For the CDR3, the DNA is TGTGCCAGCTCACCCTTCCCGCGGGGGGTTGAAGAGACCCAGTACTTC. Protein: CASSPFPRGVEETQYF.

The V gene is TRBV5-4, the J gene TRBJ2-7; perhaps D is TRBD1 or TRBD2 (6 bases each). CDR3 length: 15 residues. V lost 2 bases and J lost 5, with 17 bases in between. Germline CDR1 SGHNT, CDR2 YYREEE (reference sequence). The CDR3 DNA follows: TGTGCCAGCAGCTTCTTAGGGGGAGGTCGGCACGAGCAGTACTTC. Translation: CASSFLGGGRHEQYF.

Only a few counts were recorded for this clone. The J gene is TRBJ2-2, the V gene TRBV7-9; D gene uncertain. In germline, CDR1 is SEHNR, CDR2 FQNEAQ (reference sequence). V dropped 7 bases and J dropped 1 base, with 10 bases sitting between them. The CDR3 runs to 14 residues. In DNA form, the CDR3 reads TGTGCCAGCAATACCGGGCTGAACACCGGGGAGCTGTTTTTT. It translates to CASNTGLNTGELFF.

The V and J genes are TRBV30 and TRBJ1-1; no reliable D call. Trimming removed 8 bases from V and 1 base from J, with 11 bases in between. This CDR3 is 12 amino acids long. Looked up from germline, CDR1 is GTSNPN and CDR2 is SVGIG (reference sequence). CDR3 protein: CAHRQENTEAFF. The DNA for the CDR3 is TGTGCCCACCGTCAGGAGAACACTGAAGCTTTCTTT.

The CDR3 nucleotides read TGTGCCAGCAGTCGAACCAGGGTCGGTTCCCAAGAGACCCAGTACTTC. Translating gives CASSRTRVGSQETQYF. The gene calls are TRBV28 and TRBJ2-5; D possibly corresponds to TRBD1 (5 bases). V was pared by 5 bases and J by 1 base, with 17 bases between. The CDR3 is 16 amino acids. CDR1 MDHEN and CDR2 SYDVKM come from the germline V gene.

In its sample, this clone was seen once. The chain carries TRBV5-6 and TRBJ1-3; D might be TRBD1 (5 bases). The ends were cut back, 5 bases at V and 1 base at J, with 10 bases in the middle. This CDR3 is 14 amino acids long. The germline gives CDR1 SGHDT, CDR2 YYEEEE. The CDR3, as DNA: TGTGCCAGCAGGGGGCTGGGATCTGGAAACACCATATATTTT. Translating gives CASRGLGSGNTIYF.

The J gene is TRBJ2-3, the V gene TRBV27, with D perhaps matching TRBD2 (6 bases). The CDR3 has 14 amino acids. V lost 6 bases, J lost 5 bases, and 15 bases lay in between. In germline, CDR1 is MNHEY, CDR2 SMNVEV (reference sequence). The CDR3 is CASSATGDEDTQYF. CDR3 in DNA: TGTGCCAGCAGCGCAACGGGGGATGAAGATACGCAGTATTTT.

V gene TRBV4-1 combines with J gene TRBJ1-5; D is unresolved. CDR1 and CDR2 (germline): MGHRA, YSYEKL. V dropped 0 bases and J dropped 7 bases, with 22 bases sitting between them. This CDR3 comprises 18 residues. CDR3 region: CASSQDRWGVRGGQPQHF. CDR3 DNA: TGCGCCAGCAGCCAAGATCGGTGGGGAGTTCGGGGAGGCCAGCCCCAGCATTTT.

The chain links TRBV19 to TRBJ2-7; the match to TRBD1 covers 8 bases. The CDR3 consists of 13 residues. The germline CDR1 and CDR2 sequences are LNHDA and SQIVND (reference sequence). V shed 5 bases, J shed 3 bases, and the junction held 3 bases outside the gene matches. DNA of the CDR3: TGTGCCAGTAGTGTCGACAGGGGCTACGAGCAGTACTTC. This gives the protein CASSVDRGYEQYF.

This chain uses TRBV5-4 with TRBJ1-2; 9 bases fit TRBD1. Germline CDR1 reads SGHNT; CDR2 reads YYREEE (reference sequence). The CDR3 contains 14 residues. J was trimmed by 14 bases and V by 4 bases; bases with no gene match: 15. CDR3 DNA sequence: TGTGCCAGCAGCGGGGGCGGGACAGGGCCTCATTCTACCTTC. Translation: CASSGGGTGPHSTF.

The chain is built from TRBV28 and TRBJ1-2; 8 bases align to TRBD1. Germline CDR1 and CDR2: MDHEN and SYDVKM. The CDR3 spans 11 residues. The V segment lost 7 bases and the J segment 6 bases; nucleotides outside the gene matches: 1. CDR3 nucleotide sequence: TGTGCCAGCACCAGGGGGCATGGCTACACCTTC. Translated: CASTRGHGYTF.

The CDR3 loop is CAISDPAGYAFNSPLHF. The CDR3 DNA follows: TGTGCCATCAGTGACCCGGCAGGGTATGCCTTTAATTCACCCCTCCACTTT. The rearrangement uses TRBV10-3 and TRBJ1-6; a possible D gene is TRBD1 (5 bases). V was shortened by 3 bases and J by 6 bases, with 18 bases between the two germline ends. CDR3 size: 17 residues. The germline CDR1 and CDR2 sequences are ENHRY and SYGVKD.

This clone was observed a single time. This chain uses TRBV14 with TRBJ1-1; D is uncertain. Per germline, CDR1 SGHDN and CDR2 FVKESK. There are 12 residues in the CDR3. V lost 2 bases and J 4 bases, leaving 5 bases between the germline ends. CDR3 sequence (DNA): TGTGCCAGCAGCCAAACGAGCACTGAAGCTTTCTTT. This gives the protein CASSQTSTEAFF.

The table lists this clone with a count of one. The genes are TRBV5-6 and TRBJ2-2; 9 bases fit TRBD1. The CDR3 length is 15 residues. The trim removed 3 bases at V and 7 bases at J, leaving 7 bases unmatched. Germline loops: CDR1 SGHDT, CDR2 YYEEEE. The CDR3 nucleotides read TGTGCCAGCAGCTACGACAGGGGGGGTATCGGGGAGCTGTTTTTT. Its translation: CASSYDRGGIGELFF.

CDR3 amino acids: CASSPIAGRYNEQFF. The CDR3 coding sequence is TGTGCCAGCAGTCCTATAGCGGGGCGATACAATGAGCAGTTCTTC. The chain recombines TRBV2 with TRBJ2-1, with TRBD2 matching 8 bases. The CDR3 consists of 15 residues. Germline CDR1 SNHLY, CDR2 FYNNEI. The V gene end was trimmed by 5 bases and the J gene end by 4 bases; junction bases not matched to a gene: 7.

The chain uses TRBV5-6 and TRBJ2-4; 16 bases are a match to TRBD2. This CDR3 has 16 residues. The germline V gene has CDR1 SGHDT and CDR2 YYEEEE. With 4 bases clipped from V and 11 bases from J, the junction kept 9 bases outside the gene matches. In DNA, the CDR3 is TGTGCCAGCAGCCCCGGGACTAGCGGGGGGGCCGGTTTTCAGTACTTC. It codes for CASSPGTSGGAGFQYF.

The chain is built from TRBV10-3 and TRBJ2-7, with TRBD1 identical over 12 bases. V was clipped by 10 bases and J by 1 base; unmatched bases: 17. The CDR3 spans 18 residues. CDR1 and CDR2 (germline): ENHRY, SYGVKD. CDR3 in DNA: TGTGCCACCCGAGGGCAACCGGGACAGGGGGCTGGGTCCTACGAGCAGTACTTC. Residues: CATRGQPGQGAGSYEQYF.

This chain joins TRBV9 and TRBJ1-4; possibly TRBD1 for D (5 bases). Per the germline V gene, CDR1 is SGDLS and CDR2 is YYNGEE. V dropped 4 bases and J dropped 1 base, with 11 bases sitting between them. This CDR3 is built from 15 residues. In DNA, the CDR3 is TGTGCCAGCAGCCAATCTGGGGGAACTAATGAAAAACTGTTTTTT. It yields the protein CASSQSGGTNEKLFF.

This chain links TRBV2 with TRBJ2-5; D uncertain. Trimming took off 2 bases at V and 1 base at J, with 14 bases between the two ends. CDR1 and CDR2 from the germline V gene are SNHLY and FYNNEI. The CDR3 spans 16 residues. CDR3 sequence reads: CASSERSWTLQETQYF. CDR3 DNA: TGTGCCAGCAGTGAAAGGTCGTGGACCCTCCAAGAGACCCAGTACTTC.